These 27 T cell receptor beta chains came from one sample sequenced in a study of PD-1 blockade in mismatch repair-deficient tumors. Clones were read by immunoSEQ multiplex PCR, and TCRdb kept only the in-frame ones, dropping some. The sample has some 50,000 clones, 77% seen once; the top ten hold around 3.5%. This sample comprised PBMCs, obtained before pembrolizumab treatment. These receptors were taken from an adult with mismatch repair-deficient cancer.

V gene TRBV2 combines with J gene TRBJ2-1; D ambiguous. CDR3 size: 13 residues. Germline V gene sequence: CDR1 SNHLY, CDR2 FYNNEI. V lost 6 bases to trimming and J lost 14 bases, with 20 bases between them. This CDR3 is CASRFLSGELEFF. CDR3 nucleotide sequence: TGTGCCAGCAGATTCTTAAGTGGAGAGCTCGAGTTCTTC. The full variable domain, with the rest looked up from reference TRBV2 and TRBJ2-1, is EPEVTQTPSHQVTQMGQEVILRCVPISNHLYFYWYRQILGQKVEFLVSFYNNEISEKSEIFDDQFSVERPDGSNFTLKIRSTKLEDSAMYFCASRFLSGELEFFGPGTRLTVL.

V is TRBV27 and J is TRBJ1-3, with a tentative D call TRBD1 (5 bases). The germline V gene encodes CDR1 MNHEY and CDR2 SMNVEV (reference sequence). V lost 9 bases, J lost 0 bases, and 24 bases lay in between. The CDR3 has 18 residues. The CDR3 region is CASPYGTGERGSGNTIYF. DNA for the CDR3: TGTGCCAGTCCGTACGGGACGGGAGAACGCGGCTCTGGAAACACCATATATTTT.

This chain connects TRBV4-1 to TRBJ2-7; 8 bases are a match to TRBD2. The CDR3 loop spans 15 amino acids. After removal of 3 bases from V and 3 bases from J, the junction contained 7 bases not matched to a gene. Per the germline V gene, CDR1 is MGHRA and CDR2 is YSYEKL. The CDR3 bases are TGCGCCAGCAGCCAGGAAGGGGCGGGGGGCTACGAGCAGTACTTC. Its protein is CASSQEGAGGYEQYF.

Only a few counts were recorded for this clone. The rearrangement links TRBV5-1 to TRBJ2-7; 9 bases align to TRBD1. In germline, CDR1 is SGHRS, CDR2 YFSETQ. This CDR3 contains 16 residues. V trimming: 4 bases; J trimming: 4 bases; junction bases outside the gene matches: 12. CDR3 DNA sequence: TGCGCCAGCAGCCTGGACTTAGGGACAGGGCGGTACGAGCAGTACTTC. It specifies CASSLDLGTGRYEQYF.

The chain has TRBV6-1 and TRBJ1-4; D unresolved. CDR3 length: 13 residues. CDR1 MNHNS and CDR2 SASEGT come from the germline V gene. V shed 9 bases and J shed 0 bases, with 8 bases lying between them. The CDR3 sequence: CASLRTTNEKLFF. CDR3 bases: TGTGCCAGTCTGCGGACAACTAATGAAAAACTGTTTTTT.

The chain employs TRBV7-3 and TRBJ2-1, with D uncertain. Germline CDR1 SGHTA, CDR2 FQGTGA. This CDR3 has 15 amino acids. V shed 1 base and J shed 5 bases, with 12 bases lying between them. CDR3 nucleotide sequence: TGTGCCAGCAGCTTAAGCCTGACGGGTAACAATGAGCAGTTCTTC. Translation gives CASSLSLTGNNEQFF.

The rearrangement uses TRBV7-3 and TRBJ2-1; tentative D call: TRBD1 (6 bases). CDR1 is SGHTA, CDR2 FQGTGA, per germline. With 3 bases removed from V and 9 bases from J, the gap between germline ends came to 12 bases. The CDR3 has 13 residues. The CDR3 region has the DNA TGTGCCAGCAGCTTGAGGGGGACCTCTGAGCAGTTCTTC. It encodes CASSLRGTSEQFF.

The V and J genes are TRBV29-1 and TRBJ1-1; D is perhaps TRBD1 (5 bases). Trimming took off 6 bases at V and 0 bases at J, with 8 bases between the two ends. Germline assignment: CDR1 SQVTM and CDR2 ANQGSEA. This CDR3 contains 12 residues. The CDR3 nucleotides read TGCAGCGTGCGCAGGGTGAACACTGAAGCTTTCTTT. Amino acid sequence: CSVRRVNTEAFF.

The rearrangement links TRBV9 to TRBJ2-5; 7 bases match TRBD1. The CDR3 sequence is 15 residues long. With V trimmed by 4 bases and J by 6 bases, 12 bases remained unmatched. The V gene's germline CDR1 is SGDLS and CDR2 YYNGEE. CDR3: CASSPQPTGLQTQYF. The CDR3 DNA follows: TGTGCCAGCAGCCCCCAACCGACAGGGCTGCAGACCCAGTACTTC. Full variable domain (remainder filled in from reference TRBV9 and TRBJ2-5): DSGVTQTPKHLITATGQRVTLRCSPRSGDLSVYWYQQSLDQGLQFLIQYYNGEERAKGNILERFSAQQFPDLHSELNLSSLELGDSALYFCASSPQPTGLQTQYFGPGTRLLVL.

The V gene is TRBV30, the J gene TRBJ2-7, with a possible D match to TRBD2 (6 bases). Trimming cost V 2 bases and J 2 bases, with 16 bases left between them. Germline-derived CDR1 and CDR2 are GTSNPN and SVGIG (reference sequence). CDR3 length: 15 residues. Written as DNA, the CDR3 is TGTGCCTGGAGTACCCGGGGTAGCGGTACCTACGAGCAGTACTTC. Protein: CAWSTRGSGTYEQYF.

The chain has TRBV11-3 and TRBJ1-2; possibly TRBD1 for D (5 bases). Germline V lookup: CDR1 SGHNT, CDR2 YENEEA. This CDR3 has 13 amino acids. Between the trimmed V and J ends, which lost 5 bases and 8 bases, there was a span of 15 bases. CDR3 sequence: CASSPGGGRGYTF. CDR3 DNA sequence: TGTGCCAGCAGCCCCGGGGGGGGACGCGGCTACACCTTC. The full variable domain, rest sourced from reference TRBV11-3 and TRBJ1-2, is EAGVVQSPRYKIIEKKQPVAFWCNPISGHNTLYWYLQNLGQGPELLIRYENEEAVDDSQLPKDRFSAERLKGVDSTLKIQPAELGDSAVYLCASSPGGGRGYTFGSGTRLTVV.

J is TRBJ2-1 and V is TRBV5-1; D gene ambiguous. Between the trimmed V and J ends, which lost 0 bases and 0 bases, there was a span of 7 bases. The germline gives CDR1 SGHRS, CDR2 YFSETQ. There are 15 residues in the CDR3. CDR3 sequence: CASSLGDFSYNEQFF. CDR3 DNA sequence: TGCGCCAGCAGCTTGGGAGACTTCTCCTACAATGAGCAGTTCTTC.

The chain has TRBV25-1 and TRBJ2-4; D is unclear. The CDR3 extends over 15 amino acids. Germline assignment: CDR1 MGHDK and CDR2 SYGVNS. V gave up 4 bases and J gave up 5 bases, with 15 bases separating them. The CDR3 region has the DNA TGTGCCAGCAGTGGTCACGTCAACGAGGAAAACATTCAGTACTTC. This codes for CASSGHVNEENIQYF.

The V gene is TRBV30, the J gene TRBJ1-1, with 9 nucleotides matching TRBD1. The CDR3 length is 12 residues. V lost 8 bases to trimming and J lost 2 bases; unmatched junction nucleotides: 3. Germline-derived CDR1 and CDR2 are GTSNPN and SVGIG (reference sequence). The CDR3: CARTGDNTEAFF. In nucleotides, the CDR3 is TGTGCCCGGACAGGGGATAACACTGAAGCTTTCTTT. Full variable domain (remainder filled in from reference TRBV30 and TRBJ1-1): SQTIHQWPATLVQPVGSPLSLECTVEGTSNPNLYWYRQAAGRGLQLLFYSVGIGQISSEVPQNLSASRPQDRQFILSSKKLLLSDSGFYLCARTGDNTEAFFGQGTRLTVV.

The DNA of the CDR3 is TGTGCCAGCAGCGAACAGGGTTTAAGAGGCTACACCTTC. This gives the protein CASSEQGLRGYTF. The chain links TRBV5-6 to TRBJ1-2; maybe TRBD1 (6 bases). The germline V and J ends were trimmed by 4 bases and 8 bases, with 15 bases remaining between them. The CDR3 extends over 13 amino acids. Per the germline V gene, CDR1 is SGHDT and CDR2 is YYEEEE.

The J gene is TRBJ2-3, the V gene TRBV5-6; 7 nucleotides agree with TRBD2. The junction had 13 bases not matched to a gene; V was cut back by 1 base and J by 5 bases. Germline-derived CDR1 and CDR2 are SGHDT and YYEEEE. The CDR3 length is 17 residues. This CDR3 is CASSLSVGGSFRDTQYF. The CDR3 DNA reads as TGTGCCAGCAGCTTGTCAGTTGGCGGGAGCTTCAGAGATACGCAGTATTTT.

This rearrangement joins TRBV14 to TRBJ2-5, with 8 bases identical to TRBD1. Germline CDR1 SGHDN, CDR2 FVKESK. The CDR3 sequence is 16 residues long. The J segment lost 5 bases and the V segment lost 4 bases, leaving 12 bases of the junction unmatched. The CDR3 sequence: CASSPASDRASETQYF. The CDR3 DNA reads TGTGCCAGCAGCCCCGCTTCGGACAGGGCCTCGGAGACCCAGTACTTC.

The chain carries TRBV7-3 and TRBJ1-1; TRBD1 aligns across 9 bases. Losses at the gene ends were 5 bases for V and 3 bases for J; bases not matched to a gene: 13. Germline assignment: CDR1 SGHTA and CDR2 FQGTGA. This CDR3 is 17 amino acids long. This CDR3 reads CASSPVPGQGWDTEAFF. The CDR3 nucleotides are TGTGCCAGCAGCCCCGTCCCGGGACAGGGTTGGGACACTGAAGCTTTCTTT.

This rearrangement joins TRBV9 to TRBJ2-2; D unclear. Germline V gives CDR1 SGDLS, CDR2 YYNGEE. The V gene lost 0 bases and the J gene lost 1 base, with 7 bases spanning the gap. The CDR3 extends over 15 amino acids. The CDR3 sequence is CASSVEPRNTGELFF. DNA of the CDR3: TGTGCCAGCAGCGTAGAGCCCCGGAACACCGGGGAGCTGTTTTTT.

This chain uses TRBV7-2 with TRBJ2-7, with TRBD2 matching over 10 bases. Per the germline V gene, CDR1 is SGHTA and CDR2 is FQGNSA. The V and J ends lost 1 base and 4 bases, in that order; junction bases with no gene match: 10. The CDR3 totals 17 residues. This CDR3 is CASSLEAASGRIYEQYF. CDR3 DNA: TGTGCCAGCAGCTTAGAGGCGGCTAGCGGGAGAATATACGAGCAGTACTTC.

CDR3 amino acids: CASSLTSGVPDTQYF. As DNA, the CDR3 is TGTGCCAGCAGCTTGACTAGCGGGGTACCAGATACGCAGTATTTT. The rearrangement links TRBV5-6 to TRBJ2-3; 10 bases align to TRBD2. Looked up from germline, CDR1 is SGHDT and CDR2 is YYEEEE. Trimming cost V 1 base and J 4 bases; bases outside gene matches: 3. The CDR3 is made up of 15 amino acids.

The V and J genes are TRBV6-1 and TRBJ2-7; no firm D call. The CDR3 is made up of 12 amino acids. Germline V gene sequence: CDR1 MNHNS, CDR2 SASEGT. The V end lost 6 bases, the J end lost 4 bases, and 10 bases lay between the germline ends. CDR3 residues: CASSKDAYEQYF. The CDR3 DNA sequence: TGTGCCAGCAGCAAGGACGCTTACGAGCAGTACTTC.

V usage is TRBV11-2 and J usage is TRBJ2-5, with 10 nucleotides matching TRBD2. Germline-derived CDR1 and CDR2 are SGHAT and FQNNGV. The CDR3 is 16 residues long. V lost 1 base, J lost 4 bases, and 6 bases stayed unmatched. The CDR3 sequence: CASSLGLAGYLETQYF. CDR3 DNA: TGTGCCAGCAGCTTAGGACTAGCGGGTTACCTAGAGACCCAGTACTTC.

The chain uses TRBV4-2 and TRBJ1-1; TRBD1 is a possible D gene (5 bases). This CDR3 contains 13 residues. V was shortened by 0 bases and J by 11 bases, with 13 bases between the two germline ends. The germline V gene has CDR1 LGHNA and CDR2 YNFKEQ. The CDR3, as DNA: TGTGCCAGCAGCCAAGAGTTTCAGGGATCGGCTTTCTTT. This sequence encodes CASSQEFQGSAFF.

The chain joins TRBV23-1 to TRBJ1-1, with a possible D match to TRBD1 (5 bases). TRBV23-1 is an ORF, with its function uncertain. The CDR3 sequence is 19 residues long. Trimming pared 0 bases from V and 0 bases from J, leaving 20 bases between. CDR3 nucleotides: TGCGCCAGCAGTCAATCTGGGGGACGGGACTTTCTGATGAACACTGAAGCTTTCTTT. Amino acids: CASSQSGGRDFLMNTEAFF.

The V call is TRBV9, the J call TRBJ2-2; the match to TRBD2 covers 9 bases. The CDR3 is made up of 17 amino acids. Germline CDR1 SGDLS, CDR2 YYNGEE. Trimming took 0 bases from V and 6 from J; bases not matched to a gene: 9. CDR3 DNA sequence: TGTGCCAGCAGCGTAGGCGGTCAAGCGGGAGGCGCCGGGGAGCTGTTTTTT. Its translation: CASSVGGQAGGAGELFF.

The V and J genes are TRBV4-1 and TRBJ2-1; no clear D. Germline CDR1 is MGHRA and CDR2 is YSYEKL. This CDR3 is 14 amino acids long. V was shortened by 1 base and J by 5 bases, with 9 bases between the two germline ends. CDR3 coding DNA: TGCGCCAGCAGCCAAGTGGCAGCACACAATGAGCAGTTCTTC. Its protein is CASSQVAAHNEQFF.